This TCR beta chain was profiled in a study of TIL therapy for anti-PD-1-resistant metastatic lung cancer. The immunoSEQ assay was v3. Measured with immunoSEQ multiplex PCR; TCRdb has only the in-frame clones, and not every one. The table shows about 26,000 clones, with roughly 72% occurring only once. This CDR3 is built from 15 residues. Germline loops: CDR1 SGHNT, CDR2 YYREEE (reference sequence). The ends lost 3 bases at V and 2 bases at J; junction bases unmatched: 5. Sample time point: pre-treatment sample, taken before nivolumab and TIL therapy. Tumor tissue came from excised metastases, mostly pleural nodules or supraclavicular lymph nodes. In its sample, this clone was seen a few times.

The source was tumor tissue, collected at baseline. This TCR was recovered from a person aged 25 to 80 with non-small cell lung cancer. The chain uses TRBV5-4 and TRBJ2-7; 10 bases map to TRBD1. CDR3 coding DNA: TGTGCCAGCAGCTCCATGGACAGGGGGACCTACGAGCAGTACTTC. It translates to CASSSMDRGTYEQYF.